This T cell receptor (beta chain) was obtained from a study of T cells in Graves' hyperthyroidism and ophthalmopathy. Across the study: Peripheral blood was secured at the point of initial diagnosis, before any treatment.

Points from the study as a whole: Most clonotypes that expanded in the thyroid above 0.001 also showed up in blood. From stable hyperthyroidism, ophthalmopathy was separated by a 13 V-J model.

Using RNA transcripts as the source, TCR beta CDR3 regions were amplified. The TCR CDR3 was amplified in a first-round RT-PCR using the HTBI primer set. One entry per CDR3 protein results from TCRdb running MiXCR on the multiplex PCR reads. The repertoire holds around 690,000 distinct CDR3 sequences, with 15% to 20% as singletons. This clonotype was found many times. Its specificity is unknown. Aged 18 to 65, the patients had hyperthyroidism that was newly diagnosed and had lasted under 2 months. Source material: blood. This TCR came from a man between 50 and 59 years old with Graves' hyperthyroidism.

The CDR3 DNA reads as TGTGCCAGCCTTCGTGAGCCCGGGGCCATGAACACTGAAGCTTTCTTT. Its protein is CASLREPGAMNTEAFF. This rearrangement joins TRBV2 to TRBJ1-1, with D possibly being TRBD1 (5 bases). The V end lost 8 bases, the J end lost 0 bases, and 19 bases lay between the germline ends. CDR3 length equals 16 residues. CDR1 and CDR2 (germline): SNHLY, FYNNEI.